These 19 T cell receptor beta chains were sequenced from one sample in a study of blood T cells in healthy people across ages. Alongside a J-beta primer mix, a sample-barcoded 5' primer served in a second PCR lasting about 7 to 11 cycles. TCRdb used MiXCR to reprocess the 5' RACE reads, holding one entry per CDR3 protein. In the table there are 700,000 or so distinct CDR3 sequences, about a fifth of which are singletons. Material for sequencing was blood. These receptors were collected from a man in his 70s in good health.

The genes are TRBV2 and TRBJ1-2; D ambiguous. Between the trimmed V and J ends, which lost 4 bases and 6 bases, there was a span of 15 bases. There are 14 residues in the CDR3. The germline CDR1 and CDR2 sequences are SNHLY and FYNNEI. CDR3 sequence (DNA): TGTGCCAGCAGTGTTGCGCAGAACATTCATGGCTACACCTTC. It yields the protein CASSVAQNIHGYTF.

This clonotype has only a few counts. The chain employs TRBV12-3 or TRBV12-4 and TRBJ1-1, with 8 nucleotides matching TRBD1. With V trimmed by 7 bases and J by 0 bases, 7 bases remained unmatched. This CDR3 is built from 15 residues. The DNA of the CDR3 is TGTGCCAGCACCCTACAGGGGGGGTTGAACACTGAAGCTTTCTTT. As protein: CASTLQGGLNTEAFF.

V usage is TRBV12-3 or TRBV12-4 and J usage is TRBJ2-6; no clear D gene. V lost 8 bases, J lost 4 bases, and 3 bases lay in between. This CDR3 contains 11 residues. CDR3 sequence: CASLGANVLTF. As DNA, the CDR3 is TGTGCCAGCTTAGGGGCCAACGTCCTGACTTTC.

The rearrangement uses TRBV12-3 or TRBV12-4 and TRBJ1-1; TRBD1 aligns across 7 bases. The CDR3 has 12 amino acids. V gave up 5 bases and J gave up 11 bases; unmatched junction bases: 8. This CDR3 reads CASSLKTGQAFF. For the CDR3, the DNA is TGTGCCAGCAGTCTAAAGACAGGGCAGGCTTTCTTT.

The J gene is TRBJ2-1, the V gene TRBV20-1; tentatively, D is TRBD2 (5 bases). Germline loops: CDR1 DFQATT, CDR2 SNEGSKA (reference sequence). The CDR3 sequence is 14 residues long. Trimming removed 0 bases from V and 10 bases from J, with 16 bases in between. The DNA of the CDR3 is TGCAGTGCTAGAGACCATACTAGGGCCGCAGAGCAGTTCTTC. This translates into CSARDHTRAAEQFF.

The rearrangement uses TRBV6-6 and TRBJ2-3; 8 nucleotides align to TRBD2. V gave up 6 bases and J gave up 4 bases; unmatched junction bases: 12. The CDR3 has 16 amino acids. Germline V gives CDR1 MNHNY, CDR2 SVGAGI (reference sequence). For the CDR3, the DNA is TGTGCCAGCAGACAATCCTTGGCGGGAGGTGCAGATACGCAGTATTTT. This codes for CASRQSLAGGADTQYF.

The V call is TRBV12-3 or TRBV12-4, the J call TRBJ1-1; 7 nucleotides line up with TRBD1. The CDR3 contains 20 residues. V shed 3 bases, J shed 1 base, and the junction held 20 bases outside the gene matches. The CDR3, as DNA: TGTGCCAGCAGTTTTCTGGGCTGGGGGAGACAGGGCGAAGGGAACACTGAAGCTTTCTTT. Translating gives CASSFLGWGRQGEGNTEAFF.

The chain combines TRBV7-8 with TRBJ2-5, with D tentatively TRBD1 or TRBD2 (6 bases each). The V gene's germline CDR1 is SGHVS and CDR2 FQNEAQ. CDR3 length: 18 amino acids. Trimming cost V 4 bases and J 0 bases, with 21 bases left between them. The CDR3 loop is CASSSPGALRLYQETQYF. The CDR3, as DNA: TGTGCCAGCAGCTCCCCGGGGGCCTTGCGATTGTACCAAGAGACCCAGTACTTC.

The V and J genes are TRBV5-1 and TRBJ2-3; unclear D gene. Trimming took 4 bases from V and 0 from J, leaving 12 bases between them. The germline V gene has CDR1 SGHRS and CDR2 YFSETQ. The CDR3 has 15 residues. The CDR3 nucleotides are TGCGCCAGCAGCACGGTGCACTCTAGCACAGATACGCAGTATTTT. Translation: CASSTVHSSTDTQYF.

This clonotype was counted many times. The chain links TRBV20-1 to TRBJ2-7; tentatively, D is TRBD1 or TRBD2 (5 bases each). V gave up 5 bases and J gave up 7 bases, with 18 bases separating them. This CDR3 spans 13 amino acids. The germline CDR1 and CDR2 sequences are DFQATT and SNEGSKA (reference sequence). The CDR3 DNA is TGCAGTGCTCAGCCGGGGCCAGATAGGGAGCAGTACTTC. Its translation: CSAQPGPDREQYF.

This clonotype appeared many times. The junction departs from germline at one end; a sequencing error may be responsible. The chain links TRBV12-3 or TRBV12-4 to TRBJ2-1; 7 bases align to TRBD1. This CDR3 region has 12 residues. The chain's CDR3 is CASSLADGQAGF. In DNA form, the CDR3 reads TGTGCCAGCAGTTTAGCAGACGGACAGGCCGGCTTC.

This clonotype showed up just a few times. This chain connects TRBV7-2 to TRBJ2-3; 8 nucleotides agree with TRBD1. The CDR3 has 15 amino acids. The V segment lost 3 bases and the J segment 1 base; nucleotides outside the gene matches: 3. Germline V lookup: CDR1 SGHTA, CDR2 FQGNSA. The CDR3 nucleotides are TGTGCCAGCAGCTTTAGGGGACAGGGCACAGATACGCAGTATTTT. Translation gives CASSFRGQGTDTQYF. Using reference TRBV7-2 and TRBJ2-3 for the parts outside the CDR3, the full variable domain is GAGVSQSPSNKVTEKGKDVELRCDPISGHTALYWYRQSLGQGLEFLIYFQGNSAPDKSGLPSDRFSAERTGGSVSTLTIQRTQQEDSAVYLCASSFRGQGTDTQYFGPGTRLTVL.

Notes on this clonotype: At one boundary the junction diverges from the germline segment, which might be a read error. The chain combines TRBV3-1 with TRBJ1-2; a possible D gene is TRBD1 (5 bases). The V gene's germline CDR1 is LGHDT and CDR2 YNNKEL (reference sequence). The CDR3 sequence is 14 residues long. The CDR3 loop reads CASSQGGESYGHTF. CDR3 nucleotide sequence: TGTGCCAGCAGCCAAGGGGGCGAATCCTATGGCCACACCTTC.

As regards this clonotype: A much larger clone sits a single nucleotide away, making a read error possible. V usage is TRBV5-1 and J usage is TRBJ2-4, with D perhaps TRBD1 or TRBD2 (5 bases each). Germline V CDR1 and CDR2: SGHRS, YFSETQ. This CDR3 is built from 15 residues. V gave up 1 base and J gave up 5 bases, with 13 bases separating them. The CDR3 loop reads CASSLSGRLQNIQYF. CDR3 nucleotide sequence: TGCGCCAGCAGCTTGTCGGGGCGTCTCCAAAACATTCAGTACTTC.

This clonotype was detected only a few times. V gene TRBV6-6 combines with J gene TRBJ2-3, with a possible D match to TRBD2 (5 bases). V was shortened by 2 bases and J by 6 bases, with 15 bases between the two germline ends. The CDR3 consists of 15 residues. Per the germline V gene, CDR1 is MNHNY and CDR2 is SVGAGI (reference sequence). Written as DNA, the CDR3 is TGTGCCAGCAGTTACGATCCGCGAGGGTGGGATACGCAGTATTTT. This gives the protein CASSYDPRGWDTQYF.

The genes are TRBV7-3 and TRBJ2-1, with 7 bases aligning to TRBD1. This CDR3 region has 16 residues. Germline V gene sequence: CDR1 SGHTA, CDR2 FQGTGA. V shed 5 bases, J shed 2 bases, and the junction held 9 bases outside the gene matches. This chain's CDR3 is CASSPFSGTAYNEQFF. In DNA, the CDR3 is TGTGCCAGCAGCCCATTCTCCGGGACAGCCTACAATGAGCAGTTCTTC. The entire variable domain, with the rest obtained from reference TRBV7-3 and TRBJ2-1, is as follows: GAGVSQTPSNKVTEKGKYVELRCDPISGHTALYWYRQSLGQGPEFLIYFQGTGAADDSGLPNDRFFAVRPEGSVSTLKIQRTERGDSAVYLCASSPFSGTAYNEQFFGPGTRLTVL.

Here the CDR3 DNA reads TGTGCCAGCAGCGCCGCCCTGGGGAGATTCGGCTACACCTTC. It specifies CASSAALGRFGYTF. This sequence joins TRBV7-8 and TRBJ1-2; D is uncertain. V lost 5 bases and J lost 8, with 18 bases in between. CDR1 and CDR2 (germline): SGHVS, FQNEAQ. The CDR3 consists of 14 residues.

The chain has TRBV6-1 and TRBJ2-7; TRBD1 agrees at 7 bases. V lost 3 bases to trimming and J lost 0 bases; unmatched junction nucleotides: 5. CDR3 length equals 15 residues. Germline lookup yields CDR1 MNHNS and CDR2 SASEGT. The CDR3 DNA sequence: TGTGCCAGCAGTGAGACGGGACAGTCCTCCTACGAGCAGTACTTC. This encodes CASSETGQSSYEQYF.

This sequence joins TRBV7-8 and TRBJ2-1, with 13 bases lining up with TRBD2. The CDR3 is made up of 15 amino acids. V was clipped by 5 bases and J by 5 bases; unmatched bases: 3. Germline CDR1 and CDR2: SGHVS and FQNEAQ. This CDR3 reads CASSILAGGNNEQFF. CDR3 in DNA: TGTGCCAGCAGCATACTAGCGGGGGGGAACAATGAGCAGTTCTTC. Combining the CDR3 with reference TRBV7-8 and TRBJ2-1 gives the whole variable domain GAGVSQSPRYKVAKRGQDVALRCDPISGHVSLFWYQQALGQGPEFLTYFQNEAQLDKSGLPSDRFFAERPEGSVSTLKIQRTQQEDSAVYLCASSILAGGNNEQFFGPGTRLTVL.